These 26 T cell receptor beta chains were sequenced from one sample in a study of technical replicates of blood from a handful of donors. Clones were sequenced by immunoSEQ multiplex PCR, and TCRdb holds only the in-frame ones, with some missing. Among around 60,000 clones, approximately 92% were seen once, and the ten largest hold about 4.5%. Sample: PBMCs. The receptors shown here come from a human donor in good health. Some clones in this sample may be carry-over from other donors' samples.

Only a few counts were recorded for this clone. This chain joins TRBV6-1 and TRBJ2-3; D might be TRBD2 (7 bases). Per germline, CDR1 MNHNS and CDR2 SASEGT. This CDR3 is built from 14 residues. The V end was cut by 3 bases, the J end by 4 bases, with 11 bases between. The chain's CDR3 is CASSEGEGADTQYF. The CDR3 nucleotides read TGTGCCAGCAGTGAGGGGGAGGGGGCAGATACGCAGTATTTT.

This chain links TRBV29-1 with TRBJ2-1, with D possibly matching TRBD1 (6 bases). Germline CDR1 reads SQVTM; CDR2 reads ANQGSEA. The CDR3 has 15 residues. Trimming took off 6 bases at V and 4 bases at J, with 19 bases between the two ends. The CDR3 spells CSVTPGDRPYNEQFF. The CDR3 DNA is TGCAGCGTGACACCCGGCGACAGGCCTTACAATGAGCAGTTCTTC.

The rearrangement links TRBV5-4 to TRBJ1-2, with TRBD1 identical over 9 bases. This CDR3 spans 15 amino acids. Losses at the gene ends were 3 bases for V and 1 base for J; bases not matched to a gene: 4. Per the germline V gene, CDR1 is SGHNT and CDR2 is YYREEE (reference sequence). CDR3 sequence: CASSSPGQGNYGYTF. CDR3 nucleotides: TGTGCCAGCAGCTCTCCGGGACAGGGTAACTATGGCTACACCTTC.

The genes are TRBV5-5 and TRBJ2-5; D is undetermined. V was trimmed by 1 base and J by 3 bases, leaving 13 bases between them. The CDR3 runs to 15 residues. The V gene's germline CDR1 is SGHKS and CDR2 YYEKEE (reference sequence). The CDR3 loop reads CASSLTPTWEETQYF. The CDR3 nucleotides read TGTGCCAGCAGCTTGACCCCGACATGGGAAGAGACCCAGTACTTC. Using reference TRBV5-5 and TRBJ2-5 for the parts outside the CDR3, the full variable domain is DAGVTQSPTHLIKTRGQQVTLRCSPISGHKSVSWYQQVLGQGPQFIFQYYEKEERGRGNFPDRFSARQFPNYSSELNVNALLLGDSALYLCASSLTPTWEETQYFGPGTRLLVL.

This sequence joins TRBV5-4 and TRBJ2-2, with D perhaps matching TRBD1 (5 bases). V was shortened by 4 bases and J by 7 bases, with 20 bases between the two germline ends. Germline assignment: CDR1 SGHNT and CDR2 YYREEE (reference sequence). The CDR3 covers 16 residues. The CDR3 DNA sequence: TGTGCCAGCAGCCTTCTCCCTCCAGGGCGTATCGGGGAGCTGTTTTTT. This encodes CASSLLPPGRIGELFF.

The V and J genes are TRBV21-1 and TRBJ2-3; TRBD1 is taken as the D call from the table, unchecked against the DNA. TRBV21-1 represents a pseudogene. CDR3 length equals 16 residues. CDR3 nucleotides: TGTGCCAGCAGCAGTACAGGCAATGCTAGCACAGATACGCAGTATTTT. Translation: CASSSTGNASTDTQYF.

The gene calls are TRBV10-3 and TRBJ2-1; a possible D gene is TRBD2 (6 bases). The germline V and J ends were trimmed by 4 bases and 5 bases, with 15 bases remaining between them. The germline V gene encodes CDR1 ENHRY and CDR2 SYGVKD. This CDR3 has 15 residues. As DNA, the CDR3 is TGTGCCATCAGTGGTTCGGAGGGCCGGGACAATGAGCAGTTCTTC. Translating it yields CAISGSEGRDNEQFF.

The CDR3 bases are TGTGCCAGCTCACCACGATGGGGGGCTAGCGGGGGCTATTTGACGGATACGCAGTATTTT. Encoded protein: CASSPRWGASGGYLTDTQYF. This sequence joins TRBV18 and TRBJ2-3; 10 positions agree with TRBD2. Looked up from germline, CDR1 is KGHSH and CDR2 is LQKENI. The trim removed 1 base at V and 6 bases at J, leaving 19 bases unmatched. The CDR3 consists of 20 residues.

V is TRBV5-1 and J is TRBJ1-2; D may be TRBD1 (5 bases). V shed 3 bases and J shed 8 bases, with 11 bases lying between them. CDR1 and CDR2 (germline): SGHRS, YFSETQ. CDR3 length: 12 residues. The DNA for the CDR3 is TGCGCCAGCAGCTCTGGGGGAGGCGGCTACACCTTC. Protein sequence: CASSSGGGGYTF. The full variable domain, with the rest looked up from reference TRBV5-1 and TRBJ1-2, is KAGVTQTPRYLIKTRGQQVTLSCSPISGHRSVSWYQQTPGQGLQFLFEYFSETQRNKGNFPGRFSGRQFSNSRSEMNVSTLELGDSALYLCASSSGGGGYTFGSGTRLTVV.

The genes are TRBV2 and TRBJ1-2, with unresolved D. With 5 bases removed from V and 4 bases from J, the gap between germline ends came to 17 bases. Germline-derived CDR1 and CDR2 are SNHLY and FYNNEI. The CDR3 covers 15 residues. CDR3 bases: TGTGCCAGCAGTTCTCTCGGGAGGATGGGCTATGGCTACACCTTC. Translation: CASSSLGRMGYGYTF.

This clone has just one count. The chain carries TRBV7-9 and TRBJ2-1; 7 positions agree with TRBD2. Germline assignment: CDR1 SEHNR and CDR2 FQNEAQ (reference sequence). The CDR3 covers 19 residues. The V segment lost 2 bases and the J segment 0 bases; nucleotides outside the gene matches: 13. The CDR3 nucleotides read TGTGCCAGCAGCTTAACTAGCGCGCGTATATTGAGCTCCTACAATGAGCAGTTCTTC. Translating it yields CASSLTSARILSSYNEQFF.

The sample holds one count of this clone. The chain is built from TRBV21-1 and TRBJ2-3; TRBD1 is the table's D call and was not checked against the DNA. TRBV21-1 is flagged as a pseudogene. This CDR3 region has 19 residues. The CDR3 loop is CASSKAVRLCNSYTDTQYF. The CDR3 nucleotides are TGTGCCAGCAGCAAAGCTGTTAGGCTTTGTAACAGCTACACAGATACGCAGTATTTT.

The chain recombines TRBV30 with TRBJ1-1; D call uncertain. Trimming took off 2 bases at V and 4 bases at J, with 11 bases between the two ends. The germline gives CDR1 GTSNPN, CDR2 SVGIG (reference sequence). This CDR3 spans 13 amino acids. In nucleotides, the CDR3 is TGTGCCTGGAGTCCTAATGCTGGCACTGAAGCTTTCTTT. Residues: CAWSPNAGTEAFF.

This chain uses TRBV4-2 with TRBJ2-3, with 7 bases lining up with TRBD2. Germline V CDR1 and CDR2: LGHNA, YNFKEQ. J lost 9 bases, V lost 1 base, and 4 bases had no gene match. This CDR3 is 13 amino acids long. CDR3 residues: CASSQAERGTQYF. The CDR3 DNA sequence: TGTGCCAGCAGCCAAGCCGAGCGGGGAACGCAGTATTTT.

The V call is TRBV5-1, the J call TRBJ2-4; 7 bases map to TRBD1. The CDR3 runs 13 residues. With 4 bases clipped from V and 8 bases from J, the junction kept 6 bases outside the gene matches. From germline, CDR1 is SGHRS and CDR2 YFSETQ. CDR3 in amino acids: CASSLGTADIQYF. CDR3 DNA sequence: TGCGCCAGCAGCCTCGGGACAGCCGACATTCAGTACTTC.

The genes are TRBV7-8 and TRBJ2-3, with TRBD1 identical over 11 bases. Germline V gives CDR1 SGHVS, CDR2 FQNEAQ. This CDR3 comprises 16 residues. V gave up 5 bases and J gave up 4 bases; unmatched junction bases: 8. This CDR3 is CASSKGQGAIPDTQYF. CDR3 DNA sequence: TGTGCCAGCAGCAAAGGACAGGGGGCTATACCAGATACGCAGTATTTT.

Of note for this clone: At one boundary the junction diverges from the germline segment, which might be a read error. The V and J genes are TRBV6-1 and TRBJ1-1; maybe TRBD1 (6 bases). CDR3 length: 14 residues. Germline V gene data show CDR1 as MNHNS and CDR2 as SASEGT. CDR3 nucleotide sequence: TGTACCAGCACCCCGGGACAAGAGAACACTGAAGCTTTCTTT. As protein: CTSTPGQENTEAFF.

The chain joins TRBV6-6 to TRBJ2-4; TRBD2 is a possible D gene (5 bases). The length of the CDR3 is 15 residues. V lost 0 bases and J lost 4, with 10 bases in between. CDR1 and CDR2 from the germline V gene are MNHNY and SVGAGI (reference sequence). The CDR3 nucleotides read TGTGCCAGCAGTTACTCGAACTCGGGAAAAAACATTCAGTACTTC. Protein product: CASSYSNSGKNIQYF.

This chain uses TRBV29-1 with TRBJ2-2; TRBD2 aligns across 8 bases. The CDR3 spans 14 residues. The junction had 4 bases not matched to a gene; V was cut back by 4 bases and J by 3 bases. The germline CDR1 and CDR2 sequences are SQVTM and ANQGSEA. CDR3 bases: TGCAGCGTTGCCGCGGGGGGCCACACCGGGGAGCTGTTTTTT. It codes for CSVAAGGHTGELFF.

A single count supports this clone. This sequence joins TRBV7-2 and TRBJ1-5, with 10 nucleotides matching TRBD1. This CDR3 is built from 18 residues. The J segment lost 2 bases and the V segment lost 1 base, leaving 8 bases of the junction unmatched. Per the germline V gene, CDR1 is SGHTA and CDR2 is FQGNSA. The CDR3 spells CASSLDGQGGLGNQPQHF. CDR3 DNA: TGTGCCAGCAGCTTAGACGGACAGGGGGGTTTAGGCAATCAGCCCCAGCATTTT.

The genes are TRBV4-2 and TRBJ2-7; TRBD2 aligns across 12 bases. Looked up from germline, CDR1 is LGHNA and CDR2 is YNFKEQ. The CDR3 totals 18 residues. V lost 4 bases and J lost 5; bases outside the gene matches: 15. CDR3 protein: CASSPRLISSGRADEQYF. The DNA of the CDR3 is TGTGCCAGCAGCCCACGTCTAATCTCTAGCGGGAGGGCCGACGAGCAGTACTTC.

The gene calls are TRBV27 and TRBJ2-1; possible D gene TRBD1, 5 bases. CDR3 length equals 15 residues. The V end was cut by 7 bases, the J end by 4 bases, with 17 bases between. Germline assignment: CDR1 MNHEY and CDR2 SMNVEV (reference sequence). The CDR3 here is CASTPLDRYYNEQFF. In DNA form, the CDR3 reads TGTGCCAGCACCCCTCTTGACAGATATTACAATGAGCAGTTCTTC.

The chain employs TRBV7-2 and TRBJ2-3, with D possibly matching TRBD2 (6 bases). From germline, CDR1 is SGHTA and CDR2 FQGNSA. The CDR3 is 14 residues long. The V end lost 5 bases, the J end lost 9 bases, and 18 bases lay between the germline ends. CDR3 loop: CASSAGRLGATQYF. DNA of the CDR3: TGTGCCAGCAGCGCGGGACGACTAGGGGCCACGCAGTATTTT.

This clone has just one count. The CDR3 loop reads CASSEDGTYEQYF. In DNA, the CDR3 is TGTGCCAGCAGTGAAGACGGGACCTACGAGCAGTACTTC. The V gene is TRBV25-1, the J gene TRBJ2-7; TRBD2 is a possible D gene (5 bases). The germline gives CDR1 MGHDK, CDR2 SYGVNS. This CDR3 has 13 residues. V lost 2 bases, J lost 2 bases, and 7 bases lay in between.

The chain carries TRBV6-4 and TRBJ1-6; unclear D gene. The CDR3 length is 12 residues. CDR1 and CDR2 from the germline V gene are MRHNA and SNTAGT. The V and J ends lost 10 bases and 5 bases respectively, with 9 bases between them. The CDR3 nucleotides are TGTGCCAACCACAAAGATAATTCACCCCTCCACTTT. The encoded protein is CANHKDNSPLHF.

Written as DNA, the CDR3 is TGTGCCAGTAGTTCAGAGGCGGCGGGCGAGCAGTACTTC. The encoded protein is CASSSEAAGEQYF. J is TRBJ2-7 and V is TRBV19; possible D gene TRBD2, 5 bases. Trimming removed 5 bases at V and 6 bases at J, with 14 bases between. The CDR3 covers 13 residues. CDR1 and CDR2 (germline): LNHDA, SQIVND (reference sequence).